The following is a T cell receptor (beta chain) sequence with its context. As yet, its antigen is unknown. The sample's time point: cycle 4 day 1 (C4D1), after five to seven weeks of nivolumab. In every patient, relapse followed autologous stem cell transplantation, while exposure to brentuximab vedotin differed. This sample was taken from a study of PD-1 blockade in classical Hodgkin lymphoma. General study findings and limits: Only CD4+ TCR diversity, not CD8+, had risen significantly by C4D1.

The method was immunoSEQ multiplex PCR; TCRdb's version includes in-frame clones alone and lacks a portion of them. The sample yields some 93,000 clones, 78% seen once. Germline V lookup: CDR1 SGHTA, CDR2 FQGNSA. With V trimmed by 1 base and J by 5 bases, 8 bases remained unmatched. This CDR3 has 17 amino acids. The sequencing used peripheral blood mononuclear cells (PBMCs), collected before the fourth cycle of nivolumab. The sequence derives from a human donor with classical Hodgkin lymphoma. V gene TRBV7-2 combines with J gene TRBJ2-5, with TRBD2 matching over 12 bases. The CDR3 bases are TGTGCCAGCAGCTTAGGTGGTCTAGCGGGGGGGAGGGAGACCCAGTACTTC. Protein product: CASSLGGLAGGRETQYF.